This is a list of T cell receptor beta chains from one sample in a study of vaccination effects on CD4 cells after COVID-19. Data came from immunoSEQ multiplex PCR; TCRdb stores just in-frame clones and leaves some out. This table holds approximately 15,000 clones, over 60% found once. Their antigen targets remain unknown. This material consisted of CD4+ T cells from PBMCs cultured with HCoV-NL63 spike peptides, taken after COVID-19 vaccination. The receptor set was obtained from a human donor who had a prior SARS-CoV-2 infection. The CDR3 runs from the conserved cysteine through the conserved F or W. Fields, in order: clone size, J gene, V gene, CDR3 protein. The size field is filled for only some rows; it gives once, few, many or a size class.

few TRBJ2-7 TRBV7-9 CASSLSSGSYEQYF
. TRBJ2-2 TRBV10-3 CATQPYRGDTGELFF
. TRBJ2-7 TRBV2 CASKTSYEQYF
. TRBJ2-1 TRBV7-8 CASMGGLAYNEQFF
. TRBJ2-5 TRBV9 CASSVAGTVQETQYF
. TRBJ2-1 TRBV11-3 CASSLGASGGSYNEQFF
. TRBJ1-2 TRBV4-1 CASSQGRGGYGYTF
. TRBJ1-2 TRBV7-2 CASLSYRYGYTF
once TRBJ2-2 TRBV7-6 CASSAYLGQGPGELFF
. TRBJ1-2 TRBV10-3 CAIRADREHGYTF
once TRBJ2-7 TRBV18 CASSPRQGITYEQYF